Listed below are T cell receptor beta chains from one sample, sequenced in a study of regulatory T cells in long-lasting Graves disease. TCRdb reprocessed the multiplex PCR reads with MiXCR, giving one entry per CDR3 protein. The sample contains 520,000 or so distinct CDR3 sequences, 9.5% to 15% of which appear only once. This same sample was also taken into another study, of T cells in Graves' hyperthyroidism and ophthalmopathy.

The source was peripheral blood mononuclear cells (PBMCs), collected at new diagnosis, from a patient treated with antithyroid drugs. The origin of the receptors is a woman under 40 with Graves disease. CDR3s include the opening cysteine and the closing phenylalanine or tryptophan. Each record gives: clone size, V gene, D gene, J gene, CDR3 DNA, CDR3 protein. The D gene is left open where the match is weak. The size entry is marked missing in some rows and otherwise reads once, few, many or a size class.

clone_size: few
v_call: TRBV19
d_call: .
j_call: TRBJ2-5
cdr3_nt: TGTGCCAGTAGACAATCAGGGGCCCAAGAGACCCAGTACTTC
cdr3_aa: CASRQSGAQETQYF

clone_size: .
v_call: TRBV18
d_call: .
j_call: TRBJ2-7
cdr3_nt: TGTGCCAGCTCACCAGGGGTTCCAGGGGGGGGACTACAGCAGTACTTC
cdr3_aa: CASSPGVPGGGLQQYF

clone_size: many
v_call: TRBV2
d_call: .
j_call: TRBJ1-1
cdr3_nt: TGTGCCAGCAGTCTGACAGGAACACAACTCCGAGCTTTCTTT
cdr3_aa: CASSLTGTQLRAFF

clone_size: few
v_call: TRBV6-2/TRBV6-3
d_call: .
j_call: TRBJ1-1
cdr3_nt: TGTGCCAGCAGTAGCCAGTGGGGGAACACTGAAGCTTTCTTT
cdr3_aa: CASSSQWGNTEAFF

clone_size: few
v_call: TRBV3-1
d_call: TRBD1
j_call: TRBJ1-1
cdr3_nt: TGTGCCAGCAGCCAAGACCAGACAGGGCATTGGGGAGCTTTCTTT
cdr3_aa: CASSQDQTGHWGAFF

clone_size: .
v_call: TRBV11-3
d_call: TRBD2
j_call: TRBJ2-3
cdr3_nt: TGTGCCAGCAGCTACGGCGGGGGAGATACGCAGTATTTT
cdr3_aa: CASSYGGGDTQYF

clone_size: .
v_call: TRBV28
d_call: TRBD1
j_call: TRBJ2-1
cdr3_nt: TGTGCCAGCCACCCGACAGGGAAGGGGTCCTACAATGAGCAGTTCTTC
cdr3_aa: CASHPTGKGSYNEQFF

clone_size: .
v_call: TRBV19
d_call: TRBD1
j_call: TRBJ2-7
cdr3_nt: TGTGCCAGTAGTCCTCCCGGGACAGGGGCCTACGAGCAGTACTTC
cdr3_aa: CASSPPGTGAYEQYF

clone_size: .
v_call: TRBV6-9
d_call: TRBD2
j_call: TRBJ2-5
cdr3_nt: TGTGCCAGCAGTTCGCCTCCTAGCGGGAGATCGGAGACCCAGTACTTC
cdr3_aa: CASSSPPSGRSETQYF

clone_size: many
v_call: TRBV3-1
d_call: TRBD2
j_call: TRBJ2-5
cdr3_nt: TGTGCCAGCAGCCTGGGACTAGCGGAGCACCAAGAGACCCAGTACTTC
cdr3_aa: CASSLGLAEHQETQYF

clone_size: many
v_call: TRBV5-5
d_call: TRBD2
j_call: TRBJ2-7
cdr3_nt: TGTGCCAGCAGTAAACGCCTAGCGGGAGTCGGCTACGAGCAGTACTTC
cdr3_aa: CASSKRLAGVGYEQYF

clone_size: .
v_call: TRBV4-3
d_call: .
j_call: TRBJ2-7
cdr3_nt: TGCGCCAGCAGCCGAGCCTCGGCGGAAGCCTACGAGCAGTACTTC
cdr3_aa: CASSRASAEAYEQYF

clone_size: many
v_call: TRBV19
d_call: TRBD2
j_call: TRBJ2-1
cdr3_nt: TGTGCCAGTAGTGTACTAGCGGGAGGAGGTCCTGAGCAGTTCTTC
cdr3_aa: CASSVLAGGGPEQFF

clone_size: many
v_call: TRBV7-8
d_call: .
j_call: TRBJ1-2
cdr3_nt: TGTGCCAGCAGGCCCTTAGGACTGACCGACTATGGCTACACCTTC
cdr3_aa: CASRPLGLTDYGYTF

clone_size: many
v_call: TRBV30
d_call: .
j_call: TRBJ2-2
cdr3_nt: TGTGCCTGGAGCATAGGGTATTTGGACACCGGGGAGCTGTTTTTT
cdr3_aa: CAWSIGYLDTGELFF

clone_size: .
v_call: TRBV20-1
d_call: TRBD2
j_call: TRBJ2-1
cdr3_nt: TGCAGTGCTACGGAGGGTCCCTTAGCGGGGGTAAACAATGAGCAGTTCTTC
cdr3_aa: CSATEGPLAGVNNEQFF

clone_size: once
v_call: TRBV12-3/TRBV12-4
d_call: .
j_call: TRBJ2-2
cdr3_nt: TGTGCCAGCATCGAAGGGCAGGCTAACACCGGGGAGCTGTTTTTT
cdr3_aa: CASIEGQANTGELFF

clone_size: many
v_call: TRBV28
d_call: TRBD1
j_call: TRBJ2-7
cdr3_nt: TGTGCCAGCTTGGGTAGTGGACAGGGGGCCTACGAGCAGTACTTC
cdr3_aa: CASLGSGQGAYEQYF

clone_size: many
v_call: TRBV2
d_call: .
j_call: TRBJ2-7
cdr3_nt: TGTGCCAGCAGTGATCCTCCGTGGGTGGAGTCCCACGAGCAGTACTTC
cdr3_aa: CASSDPPWVESHEQYF

clone_size: many
v_call: TRBV30
d_call: TRBD1
j_call: TRBJ2-7
cdr3_nt: TGTGCCTGGAGTGTACATTATAGGGGGCGAATCTACGAGCAGTACTTC
cdr3_aa: CAWSVHYRGRIYEQYF

clone_size: .
v_call: TRBV5-1
d_call: TRBD2
j_call: TRBJ2-1
cdr3_nt: TGCGCCAGCAGCATCGGGGCTAGCGGGATAAGTTATTACAATGAGCAGTTCTTC
cdr3_aa: CASSIGASGISYYNEQFF

clone_size: few
v_call: TRBV6-4
d_call: .
j_call: TRBJ2-3
cdr3_nt: TGTGCCAGCAGCCAAGAAGGGGGAGCCACCACAGATACGCAGTATTTT
cdr3_aa: CASSQEGGATTDTQYF

clone_size: few
v_call: TRBV20-1
d_call: .
j_call: TRBJ1-1
cdr3_nt: TGCAGTGTTCGTGCTGGGACGGCAGACACTGAAGCTTTCTTT
cdr3_aa: CSVRAGTADTEAFF

clone_size: many
v_call: TRBV30
d_call: .
j_call: TRBJ1-1
cdr3_nt: TGTGCCTGGAGATTGAACACTGAAGCTTTCTTT
cdr3_aa: CAWRLNTEAFF

clone_size: few
v_call: TRBV19
d_call: .
j_call: TRBJ2-5
cdr3_nt: TGTGCCAGTAGCCGGACGGCTATATTCCAAGAGACCCAGTACTTC
cdr3_aa: CASSRTAIFQETQYF

clone_size: few
v_call: TRBV18
d_call: .
j_call: TRBJ2-2
cdr3_nt: TGTGTCAGCTCACCAATGGTCGGGGTCGGCGGGGAGCTGTTTTTT
cdr3_aa: CVSSPMVGVGGELFF

clone_size: many
v_call: TRBV6-1
d_call: TRBD2
j_call: TRBJ2-7
cdr3_nt: TGTGCCAGCCCGCTAGCGGGAGGTCCCTACGAGCAGTACTTC
cdr3_aa: CASPLAGGPYEQYF

clone_size: .
v_call: TRBV11-3
d_call: .
j_call: TRBJ2-2
cdr3_nt: TGTGCCAGCAGCTACCTAGGACTCGGGGAGCTGTTTTTT
cdr3_aa: CASSYLGLGELFF

clone_size: few
v_call: TRBV10-1
d_call: .
j_call: TRBJ2-1
cdr3_nt: TGCGCCAGCAGCCCCGACAGATCAACGGGTGGTGAGCAGTTCTTC
cdr3_aa: CASSPDRSTGGEQFF

clone_size: .
v_call: TRBV27
d_call: TRBD2
j_call: TRBJ2-1
cdr3_nt: TGTGCCAGCACAAAGGCGGGAGGGCCAAGGAATGAGCAGTTCTTC
cdr3_aa: CASTKAGGPRNEQFF

clone_size: many
v_call: TRBV19
d_call: TRBD1
j_call: TRBJ1-1
cdr3_nt: TGTGCCAGTAGTACCAGACAGGGTGGGAACACTGAAGCTTTCTTT
cdr3_aa: CASSTRQGGNTEAFF

clone_size: many
v_call: TRBV3-1
d_call: TRBD1
j_call: TRBJ1-1
cdr3_nt: TGTGCCAGCAGTCCGACAGGGTTTGACACTGAAGCTTTCTTT
cdr3_aa: CASSPTGFDTEAFF

clone_size: .
v_call: TRBV7-2
d_call: TRBD1
j_call: TRBJ1-4
cdr3_nt: TGTGCCAGCAGCTTCCAGGGGGTGGAGGAAAAACTGTTTTTT
cdr3_aa: CASSFQGVEEKLFF

clone_size: many
v_call: TRBV7-2
d_call: .
j_call: TRBJ2-3
cdr3_nt: TGTGCCAGCAGTCCCCAAACCTACGGGAGAGGGGGGAGTCGCACAGATACGCAGTATTTT
cdr3_aa: CASSPQTYGRGGSRTDTQYF

clone_size: few
v_call: TRBV5-5
d_call: .
j_call: TRBJ2-2
cdr3_nt: TGTGCCAGCAGCTTCCGGGGAGTAGACACCGGGGAGCTGTTTTTT
cdr3_aa: CASSFRGVDTGELFF

clone_size: many
v_call: TRBV12-3/TRBV12-4
d_call: .
j_call: TRBJ2-7
cdr3_nt: TGTGCCAGCAGTCTATCGTTCGGCGAGCAGTACTTC
cdr3_aa: CASSLSFGEQYF

clone_size: .
v_call: TRBV11-2
d_call: .
j_call: TRBJ1-2
cdr3_nt: TGTGCCACAATCGGGGCACACCTTCCCTATGGCTACACCTTC
cdr3_aa: CATIGAHLPYGYTF

clone_size: .
v_call: TRBV9
d_call: .
j_call: TRBJ2-1
cdr3_nt: TGTGCCAGCAGCGCGACCGATAATGAGCAGTTCTTC
cdr3_aa: CASSATDNEQFF

clone_size: many
v_call: TRBV20-1
d_call: .
j_call: TRBJ1-5
cdr3_nt: TGCAGTGCTAGAGGGAGTTCCAATCAGCCCCAGCATTTT
cdr3_aa: CSARGSSNQPQHF

clone_size: few
v_call: TRBV11-2
d_call: .
j_call: TRBJ2-3
cdr3_nt: TGTGCCAGCAGCTTACGTGGGGGGCCCACAGATACGCAGTATTTT
cdr3_aa: CASSLRGGPTDTQYF

clone_size: many
v_call: TRBV28
d_call: .
j_call: TRBJ2-1
cdr3_nt: TGTGCCAGCAGTTCCCCAGGGGAAGGCGGCTACAATGAGCAGTTCTTC
cdr3_aa: CASSSPGEGGYNEQFF

clone_size: few
v_call: TRBV27
d_call: .
j_call: TRBJ2-7
cdr3_nt: TGTGCCAGCAGTCCGTCTCCGGCGACAGCTAAAGGGTACTTC
cdr3_aa: CASSPSPATAKGYF

clone_size: .
v_call: TRBV19
d_call: TRBD1
j_call: TRBJ2-6
cdr3_nt: TGTGCCAGTAGCCGCGACAGGGTCTCGGCAGGGGCCAACGTCCTGACTTTC
cdr3_aa: CASSRDRVSAGANVLTF

clone_size: many
v_call: TRBV7-2
d_call: .
j_call: TRBJ2-3
cdr3_nt: TGTGCCAGCAGCCTCAACGCGGCAGAAACAGATACGCAGTATTTT
cdr3_aa: CASSLNAAETDTQYF

clone_size: .
v_call: TRBV7-2
d_call: TRBD1
j_call: TRBJ2-3
cdr3_nt: TGTGCCAACGAAGGGTTTGCAGGGGGAGATACGCAGTATTTT
cdr3_aa: CANEGFAGGDTQYF

clone_size: many
v_call: TRBV11-2
d_call: .
j_call: TRBJ2-2
cdr3_nt: TGTGCCAGCAGCATCCCGATAACGAACACCGGGGAGCTGTTTTTT
cdr3_aa: CASSIPITNTGELFF

clone_size: .
v_call: TRBV19
d_call: TRBD2
j_call: TRBJ2-3
cdr3_nt: TGTGCCAGTAGATCGCGGGAGGGCCCCACAGATACGCAGTATTTT
cdr3_aa: CASRSREGPTDTQYF

clone_size: .
v_call: TRBV7-9
d_call: .
j_call: TRBJ2-7
cdr3_nt: TGTGCCAGCAGCTTAGACGCTTACTACGAGCAGTACTTC
cdr3_aa: CASSLDAYYEQYF

clone_size: few
v_call: TRBV18
d_call: TRBD1
j_call: TRBJ2-1
cdr3_nt: TGTGCCAGCTCACCACAGAAGGGACAGGGGGGGAATGAGCAGTTCTTC
cdr3_aa: CASSPQKGQGGNEQFF

clone_size: .
v_call: TRBV3-1
d_call: .
j_call: TRBJ1-4
cdr3_nt: TGTGCCAGCAGCCGGGGGTCAGGGATACTGTTTTTT
cdr3_aa: CASSRGSGILFF

clone_size: many
v_call: TRBV25-1
d_call: TRBD2
j_call: TRBJ2-3
cdr3_nt: TGTGCCAGCAGTGAGATGACTAGCGGGCTCGATACGCAGTATTTT
cdr3_aa: CASSEMTSGLDTQYF

clone_size: .
v_call: TRBV6-1
d_call: .
j_call: TRBJ2-3
cdr3_nt: TGTGCCAGCAGTGATGCGGTCGATACGCAGTATTTT
cdr3_aa: CASSDAVDTQYF

clone_size: .
v_call: TRBV6-1
d_call: .
j_call: TRBJ2-2
cdr3_nt: TGTGCCAGCAGACTTACCCCAGCCGCGAACACCGGGGAGCTGTTTTTT
cdr3_aa: CASRLTPAANTGELFF

clone_size: .
v_call: TRBV19
d_call: .
j_call: TRBJ1-2
cdr3_nt: TGTGCCAGTAGTATTACTCGTACAGACTATGGCTACACCTTC
cdr3_aa: CASSITRTDYGYTF

clone_size: .
v_call: TRBV19
d_call: .
j_call: TRBJ1-4
cdr3_nt: TGTGCCAGTAGCACAAGACACTCAATCATGGAAAAACTGTTTTTT
cdr3_aa: CASSTRHSIMEKLFF

clone_size: many
v_call: TRBV12-3/TRBV12-4
d_call: .
j_call: TRBJ1-2
cdr3_nt: TGTGCCAGCAGCCGAAACCCCACAGGGCCCTATGGCTACACCTTC
cdr3_aa: CASSRNPTGPYGYTF

clone_size: .
v_call: TRBV4-1
d_call: TRBD1
j_call: TRBJ2-7
cdr3_nt: TGCGCCAGCAGCCAAGAGCCCTCGGACAGGGGGCCGTACGAGCAGTACTTC
cdr3_aa: CASSQEPSDRGPYEQYF